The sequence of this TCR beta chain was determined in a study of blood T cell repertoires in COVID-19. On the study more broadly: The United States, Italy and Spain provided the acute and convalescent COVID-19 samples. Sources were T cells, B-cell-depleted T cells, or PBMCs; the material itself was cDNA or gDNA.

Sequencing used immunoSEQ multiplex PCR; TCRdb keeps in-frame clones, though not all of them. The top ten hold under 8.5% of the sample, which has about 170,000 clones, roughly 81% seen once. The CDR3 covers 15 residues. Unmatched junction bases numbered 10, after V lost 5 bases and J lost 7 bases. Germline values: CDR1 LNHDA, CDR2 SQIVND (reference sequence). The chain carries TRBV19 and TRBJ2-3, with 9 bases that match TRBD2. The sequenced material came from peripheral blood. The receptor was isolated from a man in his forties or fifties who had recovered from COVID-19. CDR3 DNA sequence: TGTGCCAGTAGTCTCGGTAGCGGGAGTGCGAATACGCAGTATTTT. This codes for CASSLGSGSANTQYF.